The TCR beta chain under discussion was sequenced for a study of cytomegalovirus exposure and HLA in healthy donors. Looking at the study overall: Of fewer than 450 genotyped donors, about 80% clustered with self-reported Caucasian donors.

Both 60 Vbeta primers and 13 Jbeta primers went into the PCR. Using immunoSEQ multiplex PCR, the repertoire was profiled, and TCRdb retains in-frame clones only, with some absent. The sample contains about 150,000 clones, approximately 80% of which appear only once. Looked up from germline, CDR1 is LNHDA and CDR2 is SQIVND (reference sequence). Trimming removed 5 bases from V and 2 bases from J, with 9 bases in between. This CDR3 spans 13 amino acids. The sample holds one count of this clone. Sequences were obtained from PBMCs. The clonotype comes from a man aged 30 to 39 in good health and CMV-seropositive. The V gene is TRBV19, the J gene TRBJ2-5; D is perhaps TRBD1 (6 bases). This chain's CDR3 is CASSGGQQETQYF. DNA for the CDR3: TGTGCCAGTAGTGGGGGACAACAAGAGACCCAGTACTTC. Full variable domain (outside the CDR3, taken from reference TRBV19 and TRBJ2-5): DGGITQSPKYLFRKEGQNVTLSCEQNLNHDAMYWYRQDPGQGLRLIYYSQIVNDFQKGDIAEGYSVSREKKESFPLTVTSAQKNPTAFYLCASSGGQQETQYFGPGTRLLVL.